This entry lists 5 T cell receptor beta chains sequenced from one sample in a study of blood T cell repertoires in COVID-19. Repertoires were generated with immunoSEQ multiplex PCR, while TCRdb's copy carries only in-frame clones and drops some. The sample contains 250,000 to 300,000 clones, roughly 90% of which appear only once. The sequenced sample was peripheral blood. These receptors were taken from a woman in her twenties or thirties with COVID-19, enrolled during active disease.

The V gene is TRBV6-6, the J gene TRBJ1-1, with TRBD1 as a possible D gene (5 bases). The CDR3 totals 13 residues. CDR1 is MNHNY and CDR2 is SVGAGI in the germline V gene (reference sequence). The V end lost 2 bases, the J end lost 4 bases, and 8 bases lay between the germline ends. CDR3 amino acids: CASSYDGGTEAFF. For the CDR3, the DNA is TGTGCCAGCAGTTACGACGGGGGCACTGAAGCTTTCTTT.

This chain links TRBV5-1 with TRBJ1-1; no clear D. V shed 0 bases and J shed 0 bases, with 6 bases lying between them. The CDR3 is made up of 14 amino acids. The germline V gene has CDR1 SGHRS and CDR2 YFSETQ. CDR3 nucleotides: TGCGCCAGCAGCTTGGATACAGTGAACACTGAAGCTTTCTTT. Translation gives CASSLDTVNTEAFF. The full variable domain, in which reference TRBV5-1 and TRBJ1-1 provide the parts outside the CDR3, is KAGVTQTPRYLIKTRGQQVTLSCSPISGHRSVSWYQQTPGQGLQFLFEYFSETQRNKGNFPGRFSGRQFSNSRSEMNVSTLELGDSALYLCASSLDTVNTEAFFGQGTRLTVV.

The V and J genes are TRBV10-3 and TRBJ2-3; 7 nucleotides align to TRBD1. Germline V gene data show CDR1 as ENHRY and CDR2 as SYGVKD. With 6 bases clipped from V and 1 base from J, the junction kept 4 bases outside the gene matches. The CDR3 is 14 amino acids. CDR3: CAISTGTGTDTQYF. The CDR3, as DNA: TGTGCCATCAGCACCGGGACAGGCACAGATACGCAGTATTTT.

This clone showed up just a few times. The chain joins TRBV9 to TRBJ1-1; a possible D gene is TRBD1 (6 bases). This CDR3 has 14 residues. CDR1 is SGDLS, CDR2 YYNGEE, per germline. V lost 4 bases to trimming and J lost 5 bases, with 15 bases between them. The CDR3: CASSPRQERTEAFF. CDR3 sequence (DNA): TGTGCCAGCAGCCCGAGACAGGAGCGGACTGAAGCTTTCTTT.

This clone occurred a few times. CDR3 sequence: CASSDPGSQPQHF. The CDR3 bases are TGTGCCAGCAGCGACCCCGGGAGTCAGCCCCAGCATTTT. This chain uses TRBV2 with TRBJ1-5; unclear D gene. The CDR3 consists of 13 residues. Germline CDR1 and CDR2: SNHLY and FYNNEI. Trimming pared 6 bases from V and 6 bases from J, leaving 12 bases between.